The 15 T cell receptor beta chains presented below share a single source sample, sequenced in a study of T cell responses to AZD1222 COVID-19 vaccine. Generated by immunoSEQ multiplex PCR, the TCRdb table keeps only in-frame clones and is missing some. The profile shows some 150,000 clones, around nine tenths of them singletons. The material was peripheral blood, obtained 28 days after the second AZD1222 dose. The receptors were sampled from an adult who received the AZD1222 COVID-19 vaccine.

The V gene is TRBV4-2, the J gene TRBJ1-2; the D is unclear. V shed 0 bases and J shed 3 bases, with 5 bases lying between them. Germline CDR1 LGHNA, CDR2 YNFKEQ. The CDR3 consists of 13 residues. The CDR3 loop reads CASSQERDYGYTF. CDR3 coding DNA: TGTGCCAGCAGCCAAGAGCGGGACTATGGCTACACCTTC.

The gene calls are TRBV4-1 and TRBJ1-2; a weak D match, TRBD1 (5 bases). Germline V gene sequence: CDR1 MGHRA, CDR2 YSYEKL. This CDR3 spans 17 amino acids. V dropped 1 base and J dropped 8 bases, with 23 bases sitting between them. CDR3 bases: TGCGCCAGCAGCCAAGTCGTCCCGGGGGAGTGGGAACGGGGCTACACCTTC. Its protein is CASSQVVPGEWERGYTF.

V gene TRBV10-1 combines with J gene TRBJ2-7; the D gene is possibly TRBD1 (6 bases). Germline V gives CDR1 WNHNN, CDR2 SYGVQD (reference sequence). V lost 9 bases, J lost 12 bases, and 12 bases lay in between. The CDR3 runs to 9 residues. The chain's CDR3 is CARARGWYF. The CDR3 coding sequence is TGCGCCAGAGCCAGGGGTTGGTACTTC.

The rearrangement joins TRBV4-1 to TRBJ1-2; D gene ambiguous. Germline-derived CDR1 and CDR2 are MGHRA and YSYEKL. V lost 5 bases and J 4 bases, leaving 20 bases between the germline ends. The CDR3 contains 16 residues. In DNA, the CDR3 is TGCGCCAGCAGCGCACCGGGCCGCGGATCCCGCTATGGCTACACCTTC. Residues: CASSAPGRGSRYGYTF.

The chain is built from TRBV9 and TRBJ2-7; D may be TRBD1 (6 bases). Trimming took 4 bases from V and 2 from J, leaving 13 bases between them. The germline CDR1 and CDR2 sequences are SGDLS and YYNGEE. This CDR3 is built from 14 residues. CDR3 sequence: CASSPMDSTYEQYF. CDR3 DNA sequence: TGTGCCAGCAGCCCAATGGACAGTACCTACGAGCAGTACTTC.

The chain recombines TRBV29-1 with TRBJ1-1, with D uncertain. Trimming took off 6 bases at V and 2 bases at J, with 7 bases between the two ends. Germline V lookup: CDR1 SQVTM, CDR2 ANQGSEA. CDR3 length: 11 residues. CDR3 sequence: CSVPLNTEAFF. CDR3 coding DNA: TGCAGCGTCCCTCTTAACACTGAAGCTTTCTTT.

This rearrangement joins TRBV19 to TRBJ1-1, with 10 bases aligning to TRBD1. The length of the CDR3 is 16 residues. CDR1 is LNHDA and CDR2 is SQIVND in the germline V gene (reference sequence). V shed 5 bases, J shed 5 bases, and the junction held 11 bases outside the gene matches. CDR3 DNA: TGTGCCAGTAGTCCGCGGGACAGGGGAGATTTTACTGAAGCTTTCTTT. Protein: CASSPRDRGDFTEAFF. The full variable domain, completed using reference TRBV19 and TRBJ1-1, is DGGITQSPKYLFRKEGQNVTLSCEQNLNHDAMYWYRQDPGQGLRLIYYSQIVNDFQKGDIAEGYSVSREKKESFPLTVTSAQKNPTAFYLCASSPRDRGDFTEAFFGQGTRLTVV.

This clone was counted once. The rearrangement uses TRBV10-3 and TRBJ2-2, with 9 bases matching TRBD1. The CDR3 totals 14 residues. V dropped 9 bases and J dropped 1; count of bases not matched to a gene: 3. The germline gives CDR1 ENHRY, CDR2 SYGVKD. In DNA, the CDR3 is TGTGCCATAGGGGACAGGGTGAACACCGGGGAGCTGTTTTTT. Its translation is CAIGDRVNTGELFF.

The chain carries TRBV6-5 and TRBJ1-5; D possibly corresponds to TRBD1 (6 bases). V gave up 4 bases and J gave up 5 bases, with 12 bases separating them. CDR3 length equals 14 residues. Germline CDR1 is MNHEY and CDR2 is SVGAGI. CDR3 region: CASSSQGFDQPQHF. The CDR3, as DNA: TGTGCCAGCAGTTCTCAGGGGTTCGATCAGCCCCAGCATTTT.

The DNA of the CDR3 is TGCGCCAGCAGCCTCCGGGCCGCGGGGAACACTGAAGCTTTCTTT. Amino acid sequence: CASSLRAAGNTEAFF. The rearrangement links TRBV4-1 to TRBJ1-1; the D is unclear. Germline-derived CDR1 and CDR2 are MGHRA and YSYEKL. The V end lost 4 bases, the J end lost 1 base, and 13 bases lay between the germline ends. The CDR3 is 15 residues long.

This CDR3 is CASSTRRDRATYEQYF. The CDR3 nucleotides read TGTGCCAGCAGCACGAGAAGGGACAGGGCGACCTACGAGCAGTACTTC. The chain couples TRBV7-8 to TRBJ2-7, with 9 bases matching TRBD1. The CDR3 runs to 16 residues. J was trimmed by 2 bases and V by 5 bases; bases with no gene match: 10. CDR1 SGHVS and CDR2 FQNEAQ come from the germline V gene.

The chain has TRBV7-2 and TRBJ2-2, with D perhaps assigned TRBD1 or TRBD2 (5 bases each). The length of the CDR3 is 17 residues. The germline V and J ends were trimmed by 2 bases and 5 bases, with 18 bases remaining between them. Germline V gene data show CDR1 as SGHTA and CDR2 as FQGNSA. The CDR3 bases are TGTGCCAGCAGCTTAAATTCCGGGGCGAAGGGGACCGGGGAGCTGTTTTTT. Translating it yields CASSLNSGAKGTGELFF.

The chain carries TRBV6-5 and TRBJ2-1; no definite D call. Germline V gene lookup returns CDR1 MNHEY and CDR2 SVGAGI. The CDR3 loop spans 14 amino acids. Trimming pared 2 bases from V and 0 bases from J, leaving 5 bases between. The CDR3 reads CASSYGTSYNEQFF. In DNA, the CDR3 is TGTGCCAGCAGTTACGGCACCTCCTACAATGAGCAGTTCTTC.

The rearrangement joins TRBV5-1 to TRBJ1-4, with 12 bases fitting TRBD1. The CDR3 loop spans 16 amino acids. V lost 4 bases to trimming and J lost 6 bases; unmatched junction nucleotides: 7. CDR1 SGHRS and CDR2 YFSETQ come from the germline V gene. The CDR3 sequence is CASSQGQGAGYEKLFF. The CDR3, as DNA: TGCGCCAGCAGCCAGGGACAGGGGGCGGGATATGAAAAACTGTTTTTT.

The gene calls are TRBV5-5 and TRBJ1-2; D perhaps matches TRBD1 (6 bases). Germline CDR1 is SGHKS and CDR2 is YYEKEE (reference sequence). V was shortened by 0 bases and J by 1 base, with 19 bases between the two germline ends. The CDR3 is 18 amino acids. CDR3 bases: TGTGCCAGCAGCTTGGAGGCGTTTTCGGGGGCCTTTAACTATGGCTACACCTTC. Its translation: CASSLEAFSGAFNYGYTF.